The 9 T cell receptor beta chains listed next were all sequenced from one sample in a study of OX40 agonist ivuxolimab in advanced cancers. The library was prepared using the immunoSEQ multiplex PCR assay. TCRdb re-hosts the immuneACCESS table, in-frame sequences only. Its copies lack some clones; in the studies checked, an unresolved V gene accounts for under half of them, and the cause for the rest is not known. This sample lists more than 10,000 clones; approximately 84% were detected once. The ten most abundant clones make up around 24% of the sample. The sample in question was CD4+ or CD8+ T cells sorted from blood, obtained in a trial of the OX40 agonist ivuxolimab. The receptors stem from an adult with an advanced solid tumor such as melanoma, head and neck, liver or kidney cancer.

The V and J genes are TRBV7-3 and TRBJ2-5, with unresolved D. Germline V gives CDR1 SGHTA, CDR2 FQGTGA. This CDR3 spans 13 amino acids. The V and J ends lost 1 base and 5 bases respectively, with 8 bases between them. In DNA form, the CDR3 reads TGTGCCAGCAGCTTAAAATTTGGGGAGACCCAGTACTTC. It translates to CASSLKFGETQYF.

The rearrangement uses TRBV28 and TRBJ2-3; 8 bases map to TRBD2. Germline V gives CDR1 MDHEN, CDR2 SYDVKM. CDR3 length: 16 residues. V dropped 7 bases and J dropped 4; count of bases not matched to a gene: 13. Written as DNA, the CDR3 is TGTGCCAGCACCCCTCTCATAGCGGGACGGGCAGATACGCAGTATTTT. This sequence encodes CASTPLIAGRADTQYF.

The chain joins TRBV11-2 to TRBJ2-5; D not certain. Germline V gene sequence: CDR1 SGHAT, CDR2 FQNNGV. The CDR3 sequence is 15 residues long. Deletions cut 4 bases from V and 1 base from J, with 13 bases between. The CDR3 nucleotides are TGTGCCAGCAGCTGGCGTGGGGTTGGCCAAGAGACCCAGTACTTC. This encodes CASSWRGVGQETQYF.

The chain has TRBV7-9 and TRBJ2-1, with no clear D. V dropped 1 base and J dropped 9 bases, with 4 bases sitting between them. The CDR3 spans 11 residues. CDR1 is SEHNR and CDR2 is FQNEAQ in the germline V gene (reference sequence). The CDR3 coding sequence is TGTGCCAGCAGCTTAGGACGTGAGCAGTTCTTC. It translates to CASSLGREQFF. Full variable domain (missing parts from reference TRBV7-9 and TRBJ2-1): DTGVSQNPRHKITKRGQNVTFRCDPISEHNRLYWYRQTLGQGPEFLTYFQNEAQLEKSRLLSDRFSAERPKGSFSTLEIQRTEQGDSAMYLCASSLGREQFFGPGTRLTVL.

The V call is TRBV28, the J call TRBJ1-1; possibly TRBD1 for D (6 bases). The CDR3 covers 14 residues. CDR1 and CDR2 from the germline V gene are MDHEN and SYDVKM. V was trimmed by 6 bases and J by 6 bases, leaving 17 bases between them. The CDR3, as DNA: TGTGCCAGCAGCCAAAGGACAGACTGGGCTGAAGCTTTCTTT. Residues: CASSQRTDWAEAFF. Variable domain in full (rest from reference TRBV28 and TRBJ1-1): DVKVTQSSRYLVKRTGEKVFLECVQDMDHENMFWYRQDPGLGLRLIYFSYDVKMKEKGDIPEGYSVSREKKERFSLILESASTNQTSMYLCASSQRTDWAEAFFGQGTRLTVV.

There are a few counts of this clone. V usage is TRBV6-5 and J usage is TRBJ2-3; D is undetermined. CDR3 length: 13 amino acids. Germline assignment: CDR1 MNHEY and CDR2 SVGAGI. Trimming left V 1 base short and J 2 bases short, with 4 bases between. This chain's CDR3 is CASSYFPTDTQYF. The CDR3, as DNA: TGTGCCAGCAGTTACTTCCCCACAGATACGCAGTATTTT.

V usage is TRBV11-2 and J usage is TRBJ2-5, with a weak D call TRBD2 (7 bases). In germline, CDR1 is SGHAT, CDR2 FQNNGV. This CDR3 contains 16 residues. The V gene lost 4 bases and the J gene lost 0 bases, with 15 bases spanning the gap. The CDR3 loop reads CASSSGAGANQETQYF. The CDR3 coding sequence is TGTGCCAGCAGCTCGGGGGCGGGGGCCAACCAAGAGACCCAGTACTTC.

The chain recombines TRBV6-5 with TRBJ2-3; D call uncertain. Trimming cost V 3 bases and J 5 bases, with 6 bases left between them. Per the germline V gene, CDR1 is MNHEY and CDR2 is SVGAGI. The length of the CDR3 is 12 residues. The CDR3 DNA reads as TGTGCCAGCAGTTATGATTTAGATACGCAGTATTTT. Translation: CASSYDLDTQYF.

This rearrangement joins TRBV13 to TRBJ2-7; D not certain. The CDR3 is 16 residues long. The V gene lost 5 bases and the J gene lost 3 bases, with 20 bases spanning the gap. Per the germline V gene, CDR1 is PRHDT and CDR2 is FYEKMQ (reference sequence). The CDR3: CASSPIGKLGLYEQYF. CDR3 coding DNA: TGTGCCAGCAGCCCAATAGGGAAGTTAGGGCTCTACGAGCAGTACTTC.